Listed here is a single TCR beta chain. CDR1 is MNHEY and CDR2 is SMNVEV in the germline V gene (reference sequence). CDR3 length: 16 amino acids. The V segment lost 2 bases and the J segment 0 bases; nucleotides outside the gene matches: 2. TCRdb's copy holds only in-frame clones and misses some; the assay was immunoSEQ multiplex PCR. This sample yields 150,000 to 200,000 clones, of which around nine tenths are seen a single time; about 0.96% belongs to the top ten. This record comes from a study of blood T cell repertoires in COVID-19. Looking at the study overall: From T cells, B-cell-depleted T cells, or PBMCs came the material, which was cDNA or gDNA.

The clonotype was recovered from a woman between 18 and 29 years old who had recovered from COVID-19. The sample consisted of peripheral blood. V is TRBV27 and J is TRBJ2-1, with 9 bases that match TRBD2. This CDR3 reads CASSLAGGDSYNEQFF. In nucleotides, the CDR3 is TGTGCCAGCAGTTTAGCGGGAGGGGACTCCTACAATGAGCAGTTCTTC.